This paragraph reports one T cell receptor beta chain. Antigen: not known. The sample is drawn from a study of T-cell reconstitution after alpha-beta-depleted transplantation in children. Broader study findings: At around two months after transplant, the alpha-beta T cells were reportedly derived from several hundred expanded clones that came from non-depleted graft cells.

The CDR3 is 16 residues long. V lost 6 bases and J lost 9; bases outside the gene matches: 11. The authors prepared the TCRbeta library with unique molecular identifiers. TCRdb passed the PCR reads through MiXCR, listing each CDR3 protein once. The top ten clones hold approximately 39% of a sample with a few hundred thousand distinct CDR3 sequences, over 20% of them seen once. The receptor comes from a boy under two years old with Wiskott-Aldrich syndrome, due to receive a stem cell transplant. The gene calls are TRBV12-3 or TRBV12-4 and TRBJ2-4; 13 nucleotides match TRBD2. The source was PBMCs, collected before TCRalphabeta/CD19-depleted stem cell transplant. The CDR3 protein is CASSRGLAGAFGIQYF. CDR3 in DNA: TGTGCCAGCAGCCGTGGACTAGCGGGAGCTTTTGGCATTCAGTACTTC.